The entry below gives a single TCR beta chain sequence along with its context. Its antigen is undetermined. Regarding time point: cycle 4 day 1 (C4D1), after six to seven weeks of nivolumab. Relapses following autologous stem cell transplantation were seen in all patients, with brentuximab vedotin exposure varying. Using immunoSEQ multiplex PCR, the repertoire was profiled, and TCRdb retains in-frame clones only, with some absent. The repertoire has tens of thousands of clones, 78% of them found once; the top ten carry about 9%. The sample originates from a study of PD-1 blockade in classical Hodgkin lymphoma. Notes on the study in general: Diminished baseline TCR diversity has been reported in newly diagnosed patients relative to healthy donors.

In germline, CDR1 is MNHEY, CDR2 SVGAGI. The CDR3 has 13 amino acids. Germline trimming cut 7 bases from V and 2 bases from J; bases unmatched to any gene: 5. The sequence came from a human donor with classical Hodgkin lymphoma. The sequencing here drew on peripheral blood mononuclear cells (PBMCs), taken before the fourth cycle of nivolumab. The chain carries TRBV6-5 and TRBJ2-7, with 7 bases identical to TRBD1. Written as DNA, the CDR3 is TGTGCCAGCACCCGGACAGGTACCTACGAGCAGTACTTC. The encoded protein is CASTRTGTYEQYF.